The 18 T cell receptor beta chains below were found in one sample sequenced in a study of glioma-infiltrating T cells after dendritic cell vaccination. Method: immunoSEQ multiplex PCR; TCRdb's copy keeps in-frame clones and lacks some. Among under 40,000 clones listed, 90% to 95% were seen once. Sample: blood, taken before dendritic cell vaccination. Receptors were obtained from a human donor with glioblastoma.

V is TRBV6-4 and J is TRBJ2-3; possible D gene TRBD2, 5 bases. Between the trimmed V and J ends, which lost 4 bases and 0 bases, there was a span of 14 bases. This CDR3 has 16 amino acids. The germline V gene has CDR1 MRHNA and CDR2 SNTAGT. CDR3 nucleotide sequence: TGTGCCAGCAGTGCCACCGGGAACCCTAGCACAGATACGCAGTATTTT. Residues: CASSATGNPSTDTQYF.

A single count supports this clone. The chain uses TRBV7-2 and TRBJ1-2; TRBD1 might be the D (6 bases). CDR1 and CDR2 (germline): SGHTA, FQGNSA. The CDR3 extends over 14 amino acids. Trimming shortened V by 4 bases and J by 7 bases, and 16 bases separated the two germline ends. The CDR3 sequence: CASSSAGGASGYTF. CDR3 sequence (DNA): TGTGCCAGCAGCTCGGCTGGGGGCGCGAGTGGCTACACCTTC.

CDR3 sequence (DNA): TGTGCCAGCAGCTTGCGAACGGGACTAGGATTCTCCTACGAGCAGTACTTC. Its translation is CASSLRTGLGFSYEQYF. The chain is built from TRBV5-5 and TRBJ2-7; 8 bases agree with TRBD2. This CDR3 region has 17 residues. With 1 base clipped from V and 0 bases from J, the junction kept 9 bases outside the gene matches. Per the germline V gene, CDR1 is SGHKS and CDR2 is YYEKEE (reference sequence). The entire variable domain, with the rest obtained from reference TRBV5-5 and TRBJ2-7, is as follows: DAGVTQSPTHLIKTRGQQVTLRCSPISGHKSVSWYQQVLGQGPQFIFQYYEKEERGRGNFPDRFSARQFPNYSSELNVNALLLGDSALYLCASSLRTGLGFSYEQYFGPGTRLTVT.

The chain has TRBV18 and TRBJ2-5; 8 nucleotides line up with TRBD2. The ends lost 1 base at V and 0 bases at J; junction bases unmatched: 4. CDR1 KGHSH and CDR2 LQKENI come from the germline V gene. This CDR3 spans 16 amino acids. The chain's CDR3 is CASSPRSGGNQETQYF. CDR3 sequence (DNA): TGTGCCAGCTCACCACGGAGCGGGGGAAACCAAGAGACCCAGTACTTC.

This clone was found a few times. CDR3 sequence: CASSSKTRRYEQYF. CDR3 DNA: TGTGCCAGCAGCTCTAAGACAAGGAGGTACGAGCAGTACTTC. This chain joins TRBV7-9 and TRBJ2-7, with D maybe TRBD2 (5 bases). Germline lookup yields CDR1 SEHNR and CDR2 FQNEAQ (reference sequence). The CDR3 runs 14 residues. The V and J ends lost 4 bases and 4 bases respectively, with 14 bases between them.

J is TRBJ1-1 and V is TRBV4-2; a possible D gene is TRBD1 (5 bases). Between the trimmed V and J ends, which lost 7 bases and 2 bases, there was a span of 11 bases. Germline V gene data show CDR1 as LGHNA and CDR2 as YNFKEQ. The CDR3 consists of 13 residues. Written as DNA, the CDR3 is TGTGCCAGCAACAGACAGTCAAACACTGAAGCTTTCTTT. Translating it yields CASNRQSNTEAFF.

In its sample, this clone was seen once. V and J are TRBV5-1 and TRBJ1-2, with TRBD1 as a possible D gene (5 bases). V lost 3 bases and J lost 8, with 14 bases in between. Germline-derived CDR1 and CDR2 are SGHRS and YFSETQ. There are 13 residues in the CDR3. The CDR3 sequence: CASSSDAGYGYTF. DNA of the CDR3: TGCGCCAGCAGCTCGGACGCAGGGTACGGCTACACCTTC.

Worth noting for this clone: At the DNA level, this CDR3 is encoded by other sequences in the same sample as well. The chain combines TRBV11-2 with TRBJ1-2; D uncertain. Germline CDR1 and CDR2: SGHAT and FQNNGV. The V and J ends lost 1 base and 5 bases respectively, with 14 bases between them. The CDR3 contains 15 residues. CDR3 amino acids: CASSLGGSTVYGYTF. The CDR3 nucleotides read TGTGCCAGCAGCTTAGGAGGGTCGACGGTTTATGGCTACACCTTC.

The chain is built from TRBV19 and TRBJ2-3; possible D gene TRBD1, 6 bases. The germline V and J ends were trimmed by 2 bases and 4 bases, with 13 bases remaining between them. This CDR3 region has 15 residues. Germline-derived CDR1 and CDR2 are LNHDA and SQIVND (reference sequence). The DNA for the CDR3 is TGTGCCAGTAGTATACAGGGGTTACGGGCAGATACGCAGTATTTT. Residues: CASSIQGLRADTQYF. The whole variable domain, remainder taken from reference TRBV19 and TRBJ2-3, is DGGITQSPKYLFRKEGQNVTLSCEQNLNHDAMYWYRQDPGQGLRLIYYSQIVNDFQKGDIAEGYSVSREKKESFPLTVTSAQKNPTAFYLCASSIQGLRADTQYFGPGTRLTVL.

The chain links TRBV5-4 to TRBJ2-1; D may be TRBD1 (5 bases). The germline V and J ends were trimmed by 0 bases and 9 bases, with 10 bases remaining between them. Germline CDR1 SGHNT, CDR2 YYREEE (reference sequence). This CDR3 has 13 residues. The CDR3 coding sequence is TGTGCCAGCAGCTTGGAAGGGGTTGGTGAGCAGTTCTTC. This sequence encodes CASSLEGVGEQFF.

The chain uses TRBV14 and TRBJ1-2; 10 positions agree with TRBD1. V lost 5 bases, J lost 2 bases, and 17 bases stayed unmatched. From germline, CDR1 is SGHDN and CDR2 FVKESK. The CDR3 extends over 19 amino acids. This CDR3 reads CASSKARGSPDRGNYGYTF. The CDR3 DNA reads TGTGCCAGCAGCAAAGCCCGAGGGAGCCCGGACAGGGGGAACTATGGCTACACCTTC.

Only a few counts were recorded for this clone. The CDR3 DNA sequence: TGTGCCAGCAGGCACTTTTCGATACGGTCCAAAAACATTCAGTACTTC. It encodes CASRHFSIRSKNIQYF. The chain joins TRBV5-8 to TRBJ2-4; D remains ambiguous. V lost 5 bases and J 2 bases, leaving 17 bases between the germline ends. The CDR3 runs to 16 residues. The germline V gene has CDR1 SGHTS and CDR2 YDEGEE.

The J gene is TRBJ2-2, the V gene TRBV6-6, with TRBD2 matching 7 bases. This CDR3 region has 15 residues. With 0 bases clipped from V and 4 bases from J, the junction kept 2 bases outside the gene matches. In germline, CDR1 is MNHNY, CDR2 SVGAGI (reference sequence). This CDR3 is CASSYSAGSTGELFF. DNA of the CDR3: TGTGCCAGCAGTTACTCAGCGGGGTCCACCGGGGAGCTGTTTTTT.

The chain uses TRBV2 and TRBJ2-3; the match to TRBD2 covers 8 bases. The germline gives CDR1 SNHLY, CDR2 FYNNEI. The CDR3 totals 16 residues. The V gene end was trimmed by 11 bases and the J gene end by 0 bases; junction bases not matched to a gene: 13. The CDR3 is CAAVRSSGVSTDTQYF. Here the CDR3 DNA reads TGTGCCGCAGTACGGAGTAGCGGGGTCAGCACAGATACGCAGTATTTT.

The chain joins TRBV7-2 to TRBJ2-3; 10 bases are a match to TRBD2. In germline, CDR1 is SGHTA, CDR2 FQGNSA. There are 17 residues in the CDR3. V was pared by 1 base and J by 1 base, with 5 bases of the junction left unmatched. The CDR3: CASSLGLAGARTDTQYF. The CDR3 region has the DNA TGTGCCAGCAGCTTAGGGCTAGCGGGGGCGCGCACAGATACGCAGTATTTT.

The rearrangement joins TRBV10-3 to TRBJ1-1; D is possibly TRBD1 (6 bases). The germline V gene has CDR1 ENHRY and CDR2 SYGVKD. Trimming left V 5 bases short and J 8 bases short, with 9 bases between. The CDR3 runs to 11 residues. The CDR3, as DNA: TGTGCCATCAGTTATGGACAGGAAGCTTTCTTT. Its protein product is CAISYGQEAFF.

The J gene is TRBJ2-7, the V gene TRBV2, with 9 bases matching TRBD1. CDR1 SNHLY and CDR2 FYNNEI come from the germline V gene. V gave up 5 bases and J gave up 7 bases; unmatched junction bases: 6. This CDR3 contains 13 residues. The CDR3 protein is CASSFGTGREQYF. DNA for the CDR3: TGTGCCAGCAGTTTCGGGACAGGGCGGGAGCAGTACTTC.

The chain joins TRBV19 to TRBJ1-6; a weak D match, TRBD1 (5 bases). The CDR3 length is 13 residues. Germline V gene sequence: CDR1 LNHDA, CDR2 SQIVND (reference sequence). V dropped 6 bases and J dropped 10 bases, with 13 bases sitting between them. The CDR3 coding sequence is TGTGCCAGTAGCGACAGCGAACGGTCACCCCTCCACTTT. As protein: CASSDSERSPLHF.